This TCR beta chain was documented in a study of identical twins. The ends were cut back, 7 bases at V and 3 bases at J, with 10 bases in the middle. The CDR3 contains 12 residues. A single record per CDR3 protein comes from TCRdb applying MiXCR to the 5' RACE reads. The repertoire includes 470,000 or so distinct CDR3 sequences, roughly a quarter of them detected once, and about 2.9% sits in the top ten. These data also featured in a second study, about T cells expressing NK-cell markers.

The genes are TRBV12-3 or TRBV12-4 and TRBJ2-7, with a possible D match to TRBD1 (6 bases). The sequenced sample was CD4+ T cells sorted from blood. This sequence was found in a woman aged 18-29 years in good health. CDR3 sequence reads: CASTPTGYEQYF. Here the CDR3 DNA reads TGTGCCAGCACCCCGACAGGCTACGAGCAGTACTTC.